One sample yielded the 29 T cell receptor beta chains listed below, sequenced in a study of shared clonotypes between healthy human individuals. Clones were sequenced by immunoSEQ multiplex PCR, and TCRdb holds only the in-frame ones, with some missing. The sample includes millions of clones, roughly 96% of them seen just once. The specimen sequenced was naive CD4+ T cells sorted from blood. The subset: CD45RA+ positively selected. Source of these receptors: a man aged 18 to 29 in good health.

This clone was seen many times. In the same sample, other DNA sequences code for this CDR3. The chain uses TRBV10-3 and TRBJ2-7; no firm D call. The CDR3 sequence is 11 residues long. Germline lookup yields CDR1 ENHRY and CDR2 SYGVKD. The V end lost 2 bases, the J end lost 2 bases, and 1 base lay between the germline ends. Here the CDR3 reads CAISEAYEQYF. The CDR3 DNA reads TGTGCCATCAGTGAGGCCTACGAGCAGTACTTC.

This sequence joins TRBV9 and TRBJ1-1; D is unresolved. Per germline, CDR1 SGDLS and CDR2 YYNGEE. Trimming shortened V by 1 base and J by 2 bases, and 12 bases separated the two germline ends. This CDR3 region has 15 residues. The DNA of the CDR3 is TGTGCCAGCAGCGTATTCCCGGGTACAAACACTGAAGCTTTCTTT. Protein product: CASSVFPGTNTEAFF.

In the case of this clone: Other DNA sequences in this specimen translate into the identical CDR3. The chain joins TRBV5-1 to TRBJ1-2; the match to TRBD1 covers 9 bases. Germline CDR1 and CDR2: SGHRS and YFSETQ. CDR3 size: 14 residues. V lost 0 bases, J lost 6 bases, and 3 bases stayed unmatched. CDR3: CASSLGQGEDGYTF. CDR3 in DNA: TGCGCCAGCAGCTTGGGACAGGGGGAGGATGGCTACACCTTC.

The chain links TRBV10-2 to TRBJ2-7, with 11 positions matching TRBD2. CDR1 WSHSY and CDR2 SAAADI come from the germline V gene. V shed 5 bases, J shed 2 bases, and the junction held 8 bases outside the gene matches. This CDR3 has 16 residues. The CDR3 DNA reads TGCGCCAGCAGTCCTACCCCTAGCGGGAGGCCCTACGAGCAGTACTTC. It encodes CASSPTPSGRPYEQYF.

The chain uses TRBV28 and TRBJ1-5; the D gene is possibly TRBD1 (6 bases). CDR1 and CDR2 from the germline V gene are MDHEN and SYDVKM. Trimming removed 5 bases from V and 5 bases from J, with 16 bases in between. The CDR3 covers 15 residues. In nucleotides, the CDR3 is TGTGCCAGCAGTGCGGGGGGGGCCCGCGATCAGCCCCAGCATTTT. It specifies CASSAGGARDQPQHF.

A note on this clone: Other DNA variants within this sample encode the same CDR3. V usage is TRBV5-1 and J usage is TRBJ2-1, with a possible D match to TRBD1 (6 bases). Germline values: CDR1 SGHRS, CDR2 YFSETQ. This CDR3 has 15 residues. V shed 0 bases and J shed 2 bases, with 9 bases lying between them. The CDR3 nucleotides are TGCGCCAGCAGCTTGGAGGGGGATACCTACAATGAGCAGTTCTTC. Protein: CASSLEGDTYNEQFF.

The chain carries TRBV11-2 and TRBJ2-3; no clear D. The V and J ends lost 1 base and 0 bases respectively, with 8 bases between them. The CDR3 is 15 residues long. From germline, CDR1 is SGHAT and CDR2 FQNNGV. The CDR3 loop reads CASSLVGGSTDTQYF. Here the CDR3 DNA reads TGTGCCAGCAGCTTAGTAGGCGGTAGCACAGATACGCAGTATTTT.

The CDR3 nucleotides are TGTGCCAGCACCGCCGGGGGCAGCTACGAGCAGTACTTC. Its translation: CASTAGGSYEQYF. The rearrangement uses TRBV11-2 and TRBJ2-7, with D perhaps given as TRBD1 or TRBD2 (6 bases each). This CDR3 spans 13 amino acids. The V and J ends lost 7 bases and 3 bases respectively, with 13 bases between them. CDR1 is SGHAT, CDR2 FQNNGV, per germline.

V and J are TRBV7-9 and TRBJ2-3; either TRBD1 or TRBD2 may fit D (6 bases each). The V end lost 4 bases, the J end lost 5 bases, and 16 bases lay between the germline ends. This CDR3 has 15 amino acids. Per the germline V gene, CDR1 is SEHNR and CDR2 is FQNEAQ (reference sequence). The CDR3 here is CASSSQRGPRDTQYF. CDR3 bases: TGTGCCAGCAGCTCGCAACGGGGGCCGAGAGATACGCAGTATTTT.

For the CDR3, the DNA is TGTGCCAGCAGTCAAGTCCCCGGAAACACCGGGGAGCTGTTTTTT. Its protein product is CASSQVPGNTGELFF. The chain carries TRBV7-8 and TRBJ2-2; D gene ambiguous. CDR1 is SGHVS, CDR2 FQNEAQ, per germline. The CDR3 is made up of 15 amino acids. The V gene lost 6 bases and the J gene lost 2 bases, with 13 bases spanning the gap.

The chain employs TRBV6-1 and TRBJ1-1, with D uncertain. V gave up 6 bases and J gave up 4 bases, with 15 bases separating them. This CDR3 is 14 amino acids long. The germline V gene encodes CDR1 MNHNS and CDR2 SASEGT. Here the CDR3 reads CASSLGPRSTEAFF. The DNA for the CDR3 is TGTGCCAGCAGCCTCGGACCCAGAAGCACTGAAGCTTTCTTT.

The chain is built from TRBV30 and TRBJ2-1; D not certain. V shed 0 bases and J shed 0 bases, with 12 bases lying between them. CDR1 and CDR2 from the germline V gene are GTSNPN and SVGIG (reference sequence). The CDR3 runs to 16 residues. The CDR3 region has the DNA TGTGCCTGGAGTGTATCTCTTACAAGCTCCTACAATGAGCAGTTCTTC. This gives the protein CAWSVSLTSSYNEQFF.

The chain combines TRBV6-1 with TRBJ1-4; possibly TRBD1 for D (6 bases). Germline lookup yields CDR1 MNHNS and CDR2 SASEGT. The CDR3 is made up of 15 amino acids. V was trimmed by 10 bases and J by 0 bases, leaving 15 bases between them. The CDR3 sequence: CATGRQVATNEKLFF. CDR3 in DNA: TGTGCCACAGGGAGACAGGTCGCAACTAATGAAAAACTGTTTTTT.

The chain employs TRBV6-6 and TRBJ1-1, with no clear D. Deletions cut 6 bases from V and 3 bases from J, with 8 bases between. Germline V lookup: CDR1 MNHNY, CDR2 SVGAGI (reference sequence). The CDR3 has 12 amino acids. The CDR3 bases are TGTGCCAGCAGCCCCTTCGACACTGAAGCTTTCTTT. Residues: CASSPFDTEAFF.

This sequence joins TRBV6-5 and TRBJ2-2, with D possibly being TRBD2 (6 bases). Trimming removed 5 bases at V and 7 bases at J, with 14 bases between. The CDR3 has 14 amino acids. CDR1 MNHEY and CDR2 SVGAGI come from the germline V gene. CDR3 nucleotide sequence: TGTGCCAGCAGTCCCCTTTCCGGGAGCGGGGAGCTGTTTTTT. It codes for CASSPLSGSGELFF.

The rearrangement uses TRBV7-2 and TRBJ2-7; 7 bases match TRBD2. Germline V gene sequence: CDR1 SGHTA, CDR2 FQGNSA. This CDR3 spans 14 amino acids. J lost 0 bases, V lost 6 bases, and 5 bases had no gene match. The CDR3 loop is CASSRTSPSYEQYF. Written as DNA, the CDR3 is TGTGCCAGCAGTCGGACTAGTCCCTCCTACGAGCAGTACTTC.

This rearrangement joins TRBV6-5 to TRBJ1-1; possible D gene TRBD1, 6 bases. Germline assignment: CDR1 MNHEY and CDR2 SVGAGI. Trimming took off 8 bases at V and 6 bases at J, with 10 bases between the two ends. CDR3 length: 11 residues. DNA for the CDR3: TGTGCCAGCCTTAGGGGGGCTGAAGCTTTCTTT. Encoded protein: CASLRGAEAFF.

As regards this clone: Other DNA sequences from this sample encode an identical CDR3 as well. The chain has TRBV28 and TRBJ1-2; a possible D gene is TRBD1 (6 bases). The ends were cut back, 5 bases at V and 8 bases at J, with 6 bases in the middle. Germline CDR1 MDHEN, CDR2 SYDVKM. The CDR3 covers 10 residues. The CDR3 DNA follows: TGTGCCAGCAGTAGGGGGGGCTACACCTTC. As protein: CASSRGGYTF.

This clone was observed once. The chain uses TRBV6-1 and TRBJ1-3; D uncertain. Trimming stripped 5 bases from V and 4 bases from J, with 12 bases between. The CDR3 covers 14 residues. From germline, CDR1 is MNHNS and CDR2 SASEGT. The CDR3 here is CASSIPLGGNTIYF. The CDR3 DNA follows: TGTGCCAGCAGTATACCTCTGGGCGGAAACACCATATATTTT.

This rearrangement joins TRBV11-2 to TRBJ1-1, with D perhaps matching TRBD1 (5 bases). This CDR3 region has 15 residues. Germline CDR1 is SGHAT and CDR2 is FQNNGV. The V end lost 0 bases, the J end lost 3 bases, and 11 bases lay between the germline ends. The CDR3 bases are TGTGCCAGCAGCTTAGATGCCGGGGGTGACACTGAAGCTTTCTTT. This gives the protein CASSLDAGGDTEAFF.

In the case of this clone: This may come from a read error, since a much larger clone is one base off. The rearrangement joins TRBV7-8 to TRBJ1-1, with unresolved D. The CDR3 is 13 amino acids. The V and J ends lost 1 base and 1 base respectively, with 4 bases between them. Germline assignment: CDR1 SGHVS and CDR2 FQNEAQ. For the CDR3, the DNA is TGTGCCAGCAGCTTAGTAGGGAACACTGAAGCTTTCTTT. Its translation is CASSLVGNTEAFF. Full variable domain (rest looked up from reference TRBV7-8 and TRBJ1-1): GAGVSQSPRYKVAKRGQDVALRCDPISGHVSLFWYQQALGQGPEFLTYFQNEAQLDKSGLPSDRFFAERPEGSVSTLKIQRTQQEDSAVYLCASSLVGNTEAFFGQGTRLTVV.

This chain connects TRBV6-6 to TRBJ2-1, with a possible D match to TRBD2 (6 bases). Germline CDR1 reads MNHNY; CDR2 reads SVGAGI (reference sequence). V was cut by 2 bases and J by 9 bases, with 14 bases left in between. The CDR3 loop spans 14 amino acids. CDR3: CASSYVPTRGEQFF. The DNA for the CDR3 is TGTGCCAGCAGTTACGTCCCGACTAGAGGTGAGCAGTTCTTC.

The V and J genes are TRBV29-1 and TRBJ2-7; tentatively, D is TRBD2 (5 bases). Germline V gives CDR1 SQVTM, CDR2 ANQGSEA. V lost 4 bases and J lost 2, with 12 bases in between. This CDR3 comprises 13 residues. CDR3 nucleotide sequence: TGCAGCGTTGCAGTTCTCGGGGCCTACGAGCAGTACTTC. This codes for CSVAVLGAYEQYF.

The chain is built from TRBV5-1 and TRBJ2-5, with 7 nucleotides matching TRBD1. Germline CDR1 and CDR2: SGHRS and YFSETQ. This CDR3 contains 14 residues. J was trimmed by 3 bases and V by 4 bases; bases with no gene match: 6. This CDR3 is CASSVGTEKETQYF. In DNA form, the CDR3 reads TGCGCCAGCAGCGTAGGGACAGAGAAAGAGACCCAGTACTTC.

The chain employs TRBV6-1 and TRBJ1-6; no definite D call. The ends were cut back, 0 bases at V and 5 bases at J, with 8 bases in the middle. CDR3 length: 15 residues. CDR1 and CDR2 from the germline V gene are MNHNS and SASEGT. CDR3 in amino acids: CASSEAQAHNSPLHF. In nucleotides, the CDR3 is TGTGCCAGCAGTGAAGCGCAGGCACATAATTCACCCCTCCACTTT.

The chain recombines TRBV2 with TRBJ2-1; 7 bases are shared with TRBD2. The CDR3 is made up of 11 amino acids. The V segment lost 5 bases and the J segment 12 bases; nucleotides outside the gene matches: 4. From germline, CDR1 is SNHLY and CDR2 FYNNEI. CDR3 DNA sequence: TGTGCCAGCAGTTCTGCGGGGGTGCAGTTCTTC. Protein sequence: CASSSAGVQFF.

The chain combines TRBV2 with TRBJ1-4; 7 bases match TRBD1. There are 14 residues in the CDR3. V was clipped by 6 bases and J by 3 bases; unmatched bases: 4. Germline V gene sequence: CDR1 SNHLY, CDR2 FYNNEI. CDR3 in DNA: TGTGCCAGCAGGGGGACAGCACCTAATGAAAAACTGTTTTTT. Translated: CASRGTAPNEKLFF.

With regard to this clone: Distinct nucleotide sequences in the sample also encode this CDR3. The gene calls are TRBV27 and TRBJ1-2; 9 bases map to TRBD1. The CDR3 consists of 15 residues. V gave up 4 bases and J gave up 4 bases; unmatched junction bases: 7. From germline, CDR1 is MNHEY and CDR2 SMNVEV (reference sequence). As DNA, the CDR3 is TGTGCCAGCAGTTCGCCGGGACAGGGAATCTATGGCTACACCTTC. This translates into CASSSPGQGIYGYTF.

The chain links TRBV5-1 to TRBJ2-7; 11 nucleotides agree with TRBD2. CDR1 SGHRS and CDR2 YFSETQ come from the germline V gene. V shed 7 bases, J shed 2 bases, and the junction held 8 bases outside the gene matches. The CDR3 totals 15 residues. CDR3 region: CASVPGLAATYEQYF. In nucleotides, the CDR3 is TGCGCCAGCGTCCCGGGACTAGCGGCTACCTACGAGCAGTACTTC.